Following are 3 T cell receptor beta chains from one sample sequenced in a study of blood T cell repertoires in COVID-19. Only in-frame clones appear in the TCRdb table, and some are missing; sequencing was by immunoSEQ multiplex PCR. The sample holds about 200,000 clones, 85% to 90% seen once. The sequenced sample was peripheral blood. The receptors originated from a man aged 60-69 years who had recovered from COVID-19.

The rearrangement joins TRBV6-5 to TRBJ1-2; possible D gene TRBD1, 5 bases. This CDR3 comprises 14 residues. The germline gives CDR1 MNHEY, CDR2 SVGAGI. The germline V and J ends were trimmed by 6 bases and 3 bases, with 14 bases remaining between them. The CDR3 loop reads CASRGGTDDYGYTF. The CDR3 bases are TGTGCCAGCAGGGGGGGGACGGATGACTATGGCTACACCTTC.

In its sample, this clone was seen once. The chain recombines TRBV9 with TRBJ2-5, with D possibly TRBD1 on 5 matching bases. CDR1 SGDLS and CDR2 YYNGEE come from the germline V gene. The length of the CDR3 is 15 residues. V shed 0 bases and J shed 4 bases, with 13 bases lying between them. CDR3 nucleotides: TGTGCCAGCAGCGTAGGCGTTCAGGGCGGAGAGACCCAGTACTTC. Residues: CASSVGVQGGETQYF.

The sample holds one count of this clone. V gene TRBV9 combines with J gene TRBJ2-1; 11 nucleotides match TRBD2. The length of the CDR3 is 15 residues. V lost 3 bases, J lost 8 bases, and 7 bases stayed unmatched. The germline V gene encodes CDR1 SGDLS and CDR2 YYNGEE. CDR3 sequence: CASSGTSGYSDEQFF. CDR3 DNA: TGTGCCAGCAGCGGGACTAGCGGGTACTCTGATGAGCAGTTCTTC.